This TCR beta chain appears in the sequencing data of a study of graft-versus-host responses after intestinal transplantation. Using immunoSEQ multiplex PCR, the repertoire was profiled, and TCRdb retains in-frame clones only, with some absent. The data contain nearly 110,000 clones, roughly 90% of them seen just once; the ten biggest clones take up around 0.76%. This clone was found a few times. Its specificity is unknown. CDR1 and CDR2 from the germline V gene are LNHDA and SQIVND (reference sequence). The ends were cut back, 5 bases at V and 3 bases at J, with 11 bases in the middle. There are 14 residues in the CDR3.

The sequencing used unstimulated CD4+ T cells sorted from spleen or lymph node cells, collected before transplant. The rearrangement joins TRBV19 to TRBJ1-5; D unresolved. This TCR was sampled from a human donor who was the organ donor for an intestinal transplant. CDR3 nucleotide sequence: TGTGCCAGTAGTGAAGCGAGTTCCAATCAGCCCCAGCATTTT. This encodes CASSEASSNQPQHF.